These 25 T cell receptor beta chains were sequenced from one sample in a study of shared clonotypes between healthy human individuals. Measured with immunoSEQ multiplex PCR; TCRdb has only the in-frame clones, and not every one. The sample lists a few hundred thousand clones, around 77% occurring once. Material: PBMCs. The source of these receptors is a woman aged 40 to 50 in good health. Some clones in this sample may be carry-over from other donors' samples.

This rearrangement joins TRBV14 to TRBJ2-7; the D gene is possibly TRBD1 (5 bases). This CDR3 region has 12 residues. CDR1 and CDR2 from the germline V gene are SGHDN and FVKESK. V lost 3 bases, J lost 9 bases, and 12 bases lay in between. The CDR3 sequence is CASSHDSSVQYF. The CDR3 bases are TGTGCCAGCAGCCATGACAGTTCGGTGCAGTACTTC.

The rearrangement uses TRBV6-1 and TRBJ2-2, with D unresolved. The CDR3 consists of 18 residues. V lost 0 bases and J lost 4, with 18 bases in between. Germline CDR1 is MNHNS and CDR2 is SASEGT. CDR3 coding DNA: TGTGCCAGCAGTGAAGCAGTGACGTTCCTTTCGGGCACCGGGGAGCTGTTTTTT. Translation: CASSEAVTFLSGTGELFF.

The gene calls are TRBV5-1 and TRBJ2-7, with TRBD2 matching 8 bases. J was trimmed by 5 bases and V by 9 bases; bases with no gene match: 19. The CDR3 has 16 residues. Germline CDR1 SGHRS, CDR2 YFSETQ. This CDR3 is CATNRPGLELVHEQYF. The CDR3 coding sequence is TGCGCCACCAACCGTCCGGGACTAGAGCTTGTCCACGAGCAGTACTTC.

The chain uses TRBV9 and TRBJ2-3; 9 bases agree with TRBD2. The CDR3 length is 15 residues. V lost 0 bases and J lost 4; bases outside the gene matches: 3. Germline-derived CDR1 and CDR2 are SGDLS and YYNGEE. The CDR3 protein is CASSVGGLASDTQYF. The CDR3 DNA reads TGTGCCAGCAGCGTAGGGGGACTAGCTTCAGATACGCAGTATTTT.

On this clone itself: A far more abundant clone sits one base away, making this likely a read error. The sample has other DNA sequences that encode this CDR3 too. The rearrangement links TRBV15 to TRBJ1-1; no definite D call. The CDR3 covers 16 residues. Per the germline V gene, CDR1 is LNHNV and CDR2 is YYDKDF (reference sequence). The CDR3 DNA reads as TGTGCCACCAGCAGAGATATAGTGGAGATGAACACTGAAGCTTTCTTC. Protein: CATSRDIVEMNTEAFF.

This chain connects TRBV28 to TRBJ1-2; 8 nucleotides line up with TRBD1. Germline-derived CDR1 and CDR2 are MDHEN and SYDVKM. This CDR3 is 16 amino acids long. V gave up 4 bases and J gave up 1 base; unmatched junction bases: 8. CDR3 loop: CASSWDRRNFNYGYTF. DNA for the CDR3: TGTGCCAGCAGTTGGGACAGGCGAAATTTTAACTATGGCTACACCTTC.

This chain connects TRBV28 to TRBJ2-5, with D hard to call. Per the germline V gene, CDR1 is MDHEN and CDR2 is SYDVKM. The CDR3 is made up of 16 amino acids. The V and J ends lost 5 bases and 0 bases respectively, with 16 bases between them. As DNA, the CDR3 is TGTGCCAGCAGTGGAGTCCCGGACGGGTACCAAGAGACCCAGTACTTC. It encodes CASSGVPDGYQETQYF.

The chain couples TRBV7-6 to TRBJ1-1; 11 bases are a match to TRBD1. Germline CDR1 and CDR2: SGHVS and FNYEAQ. V dropped 1 base and J dropped 4; count of bases not matched to a gene: 5. This CDR3 region has 16 residues. The DNA for the CDR3 is TGTGCCAGCAGCTTAGGAGGACAGGGGGCCTTCACTGAAGCTTTCTTT. Its translation: CASSLGGQGAFTEAFF.

In its sample, this clone was seen a few times. The chain recombines TRBV7-6 with TRBJ1-1; D may be TRBD1 (6 bases). The germline V gene encodes CDR1 SGHVS and CDR2 FNYEAQ. The germline V and J ends were trimmed by 4 bases and 1 base, with 10 bases remaining between them. The length of the CDR3 is 14 residues. Here the CDR3 reads CASSWGLGNTEAFF. CDR3 in DNA: TGTGCCAGCAGCTGGGGGCTAGGGAACACTGAAGCTTTCTTT.

This clone was observed a handful of times. The rearrangement links TRBV7-8 to TRBJ1-5; D gene ambiguous. The V gene's germline CDR1 is SGHVS and CDR2 FQNEAQ. CDR3 length: 13 residues. Trimming removed 1 base from V and 5 bases from J, with 6 bases in between. The CDR3 DNA sequence: TGTGCCAGCAGCTTAGTGGCTGATCAGCCCCAGCATTTT. Its protein product is CASSLVADQPQHF.

This sequence joins TRBV18 and TRBJ1-3; D call uncertain. Trimming stripped 2 bases from V and 2 bases from J, with 7 bases between. The CDR3 runs to 14 residues. Per the germline V gene, CDR1 is KGHSH and CDR2 is LQKENI. CDR3 DNA: TGTGCCAGCTCACCAGAAATTGCTGGAAACACCATATATTTT. Translated, it gives CASSPEIAGNTIYF.

The gene calls are TRBV7-9 and TRBJ2-1; 9 nucleotides align to TRBD2. V lost 5 bases, J lost 5 bases, and 4 bases stayed unmatched. The CDR3 is 14 residues long. The germline V gene encodes CDR1 SEHNR and CDR2 FQNEAQ (reference sequence). The chain's CDR3 is CASSNGLANNEQFF. CDR3 in DNA: TGTGCCAGCAGCAATGGACTAGCGAACAATGAGCAGTTCTTC.

This clone was detected only a few times. The rearrangement uses TRBV5-1 and TRBJ2-3, with 10 bases lining up with TRBD1. The CDR3 loop spans 15 amino acids. CDR1 and CDR2 from the germline V gene are SGHRS and YFSETQ. With 3 bases clipped from V and 3 bases from J, the junction kept 4 bases outside the gene matches. CDR3 nucleotide sequence: TGCGCCAGCAGCTCGGACAGGGGGTATACAGATACGCAGTATTTT. It translates to CASSSDRGYTDTQYF.

This sequence joins TRBV25-1 and TRBJ2-1; either TRBD1 or TRBD2 may fit D (5 bases each). V lost 2 bases and J lost 6, with 14 bases in between. The germline V gene encodes CDR1 MGHDK and CDR2 SYGVNS. The CDR3 length is 15 residues. CDR3 sequence (DNA): TGTGCCAGCAGTGAAACCGTCTCGGGGCCCAATGAGCAGTTCTTC. Its protein product is CASSETVSGPNEQFF.

The chain employs TRBV7-9 and TRBJ2-7, with 12 bases lining up with TRBD2. In germline, CDR1 is SEHNR, CDR2 FQNEAQ (reference sequence). The CDR3 runs 15 residues. After removal of 5 bases from V and 3 bases from J, the junction contained 5 bases not matched to a gene. CDR3 protein: CASSRTSGKDYEQYF. CDR3 nucleotide sequence: TGTGCCAGCAGCCGGACTAGCGGGAAGGACTACGAGCAGTACTTC.

The chain combines TRBV18 with TRBJ2-7; weak D call: TRBD1 (6 bases). CDR3 length equals 14 residues. Germline V lookup: CDR1 KGHSH, CDR2 LQKENI. The V gene lost 6 bases and the J gene lost 0 bases, with 12 bases spanning the gap. The CDR3 is CASSLDSSSYEQYF. The CDR3 region has the DNA TGTGCCAGCTCGTTGGACAGCTCCTCCTACGAGCAGTACTTC.

The rearrangement links TRBV7-2 to TRBJ2-7; TRBD2 agrees at 8 bases. This CDR3 has 15 amino acids. Trimming removed 2 bases from V and 7 bases from J; junction bases left unmatched: 10. Per the germline V gene, CDR1 is SGHTA and CDR2 is FQGNSA. CDR3: CASSLWSRVAGEQYF. In DNA, the CDR3 is TGTGCCAGCAGCTTATGGTCCAGGGTAGCGGGAGAGCAGTACTTC.

This chain links TRBV5-4 with TRBJ2-1; 7 nucleotides line up with TRBD1. V lost 4 bases and J lost 4; bases outside the gene matches: 8. CDR1 is SGHNT and CDR2 is YYREEE in the germline V gene (reference sequence). CDR3 length: 15 amino acids. The CDR3 DNA sequence: TGTGCCAGCAGCCCCAGACAGGGCACTTACAATGAGCAGTTCTTC. Its translation: CASSPRQGTYNEQFF.

The chain joins TRBV9 to TRBJ2-3; D is uncertain. The V gene's germline CDR1 is SGDLS and CDR2 YYNGEE. The CDR3 has 16 residues. V gave up 0 bases and J gave up 2 bases, with 13 bases separating them. The CDR3 DNA reads as TGTGCCAGCAGCGTAGATCTAAGCAGAGCCACAGATACGCAGTATTTT. Translated: CASSVDLSRATDTQYF. Variable domain in full (rest from reference TRBV9 and TRBJ2-3): DSGVTQTPKHLITATGQRVTLRCSPRSGDLSVYWYQQSLDQGLQFLIQYYNGEERAKGNILERFSAQQFPDLHSELNLSSLELGDSALYFCASSVDLSRATDTQYFGPGTRLTVL.

This clone was counted a single time. This may stem from a read error, because a much larger clone lies one nucleotide away. The V gene is TRBV6-1, the J gene TRBJ1-1; D is perhaps TRBD1 (6 bases). CDR3 size: 11 residues. From germline, CDR1 is MNHNS and CDR2 SASEGT. Trimming removed 6 bases at V and 5 bases at J, with 7 bases between. The CDR3 reads CASSDRTEAFF. In DNA, the CDR3 is TGTGCCAGCAGCGACAGGACTGAAGCTTTCTTT.

The chain links TRBV10-3 to TRBJ2-5; tentative D call: TRBD1 (6 bases). V was pared by 6 bases and J by 5 bases, with 13 bases between. The CDR3 is 13 residues long. CDR1 and CDR2 (germline): ENHRY, SYGVKD. The CDR3 DNA is TGTGCCATCAGCACAGGTCAGGGGGAGACCCAGTACTTC. Its translation is CAISTGQGETQYF.

The chain recombines TRBV19 with TRBJ2-5, with D possibly being TRBD2 (6 bases). Germline V gives CDR1 LNHDA, CDR2 SQIVND (reference sequence). The CDR3 is made up of 13 amino acids. V was shortened by 3 bases and J by 11 bases, with 16 bases between the two germline ends. In DNA, the CDR3 is TGTGCCAGTAGTATTGGACCGTCGGGGGAGCAGTACTTC. Residues: CASSIGPSGEQYF.

This clone has only one observation. The CDR3 bases are TGTGCCTGGAGTGAGGGGGACAGCGATACAGATACGCAGTATTTT. Its translation: CAWSEGDSDTDTQYF. The genes are TRBV30 and TRBJ2-3, with TRBD1 matching 7 bases. Germline CDR1 is GTSNPN and CDR2 is SVGIG (reference sequence). The CDR3 loop spans 15 amino acids. J lost 3 bases, V lost 1 base, and 7 bases had no gene match. Looking up the rest from reference TRBV30 and TRBJ2-3 gives the full variable domain: SQTIHQWPATLVQPVGSPLSLECTVEGTSNPNLYWYRQAAGRGLQLLFYSVGIGQISSEVPQNLSASRPQDRQFILSSKKLLLSDSGFYLCAWSEGDSDTDTQYFGPGTRLTVL.

This chain connects TRBV5-6 to TRBJ2-1; no firm D call. Germline lookup yields CDR1 SGHDT and CDR2 YYEEEE. V was clipped by 3 bases and J by 2 bases, with 12 bases between them. This CDR3 has 15 residues. CDR3 nucleotide sequence: TGTGCCAGCAGCTCTGGCGCCAGCGCCTACAATGAGCAGTTCTTC. It is translated as CASSSGASAYNEQFF.

This sequence joins TRBV19 and TRBJ2-3; no clear D gene. From germline, CDR1 is LNHDA and CDR2 SQIVND (reference sequence). The CDR3 is 13 amino acids. Trimming left V 5 bases short and J 0 bases short, with 6 bases between. Here the CDR3 DNA reads TGTGCCAGTAGTGAAGTAAGCACAGATACGCAGTATTTT. Amino acids: CASSEVSTDTQYF.